The rows below give T cell receptor beta chains drawn from one sample of a study of STAT5B mutations in CD4+ large granular lymphocyte leukemia. Profiled with immunoSEQ multiplex PCR; TCRdb holds only in-frame clones, not every one. The sample consists of just over 40,000 clones, more than 80% of them appearing once. The specimen sequenced was CD4+ T cells from blood buffy coats. These receptors all stem from a human donor in good health. The CDR3 runs from the conserved cysteine through the conserved F or W. The D gene is left open where the match is weak. Clone size appears in some rows only: once, few, many, or a class for an expanded clone.

clone_size: NA; v_call: TRBV10-3; d_call: NA; j_call: TRBJ1-2; cdr3_length: 14; cdr3_aa: CAISERGTNYGYTF; cdr3_nt: TGTGCCATCAGTGAGAGGGGAACTAACTATGGCTACACCTTC
clone_size: NA; v_call: TRBV4-2; d_call: TRBD2; j_call: TRBJ2-1; cdr3_length: 19; cdr3_aa: CASSQTLGTSGDSYNEQFF; cdr3_nt: TGTGCCAGCAGCCAAACCCTCGGGACTAGCGGGGACAGCTACAATGAGCAGTTCTTC
clone_size: NA; v_call: TRBV7-8; d_call: TRBD2; j_call: TRBJ2-5; cdr3_length: 16; cdr3_aa: CASSYKIAGGRETQYF; cdr3_nt: TGTGCCAGCAGCTACAAAATAGCGGGGGGGCGGGAGACCCAGTACTTC
clone_size: few; v_call: TRBV10-3; d_call: NA; j_call: TRBJ1-4; cdr3_length: 13; cdr3_aa: CAISGKGDEKLFF; cdr3_nt: TGTGCCATCAGTGGCAAGGGGGATGAAAAACTGTTTTTT
clone_size: NA; v_call: TRBV9; d_call: NA; j_call: TRBJ2-5; cdr3_length: 14; cdr3_aa: CASSQGGAGETQYF; cdr3_nt: TGTGCCAGCAGCCAAGGGGGGGCGGGTGAGACCCAGTACTTC
clone_size: once; v_call: TRBV6-1; d_call: NA; j_call: TRBJ2-2; cdr3_length: 12; cdr3_aa: CASPSLHGELFF; cdr3_nt: TGTGCCAGTCCCTCCCTACACGGGGAGCTGTTTTTT
clone_size: NA; v_call: TRBV6-1; d_call: NA; j_call: TRBJ1-3; cdr3_length: 14; cdr3_aa: CASSRGLSGNTIYF; cdr3_nt: TGTGCCAGCAGTCGAGGCCTCTCTGGAAACACCATATATTTT
clone_size: NA; v_call: TRBV11-2; d_call: NA; j_call: TRBJ1-3; cdr3_length: 16; cdr3_aa: CASRATFGGTGNTIYF; cdr3_nt: TGTGCCAGCAGGGCTACCTTCGGGGGAACTGGAAACACCATATATTTT
clone_size: NA; v_call: TRBV5-5; d_call: TRBD2; j_call: TRBJ2-1; cdr3_length: 16; cdr3_aa: CASSLRTSGVSNEQFF; cdr3_nt: TGTGCCAGCAGCTTGCGGACTAGCGGCGTATCCAATGAGCAGTTCTTC
clone_size: NA; v_call: TRBV10-3; d_call: TRBD2; j_call: TRBJ2-2; cdr3_length: 16; cdr3_aa: CAISEGFGGRSGELFF; cdr3_nt: TGTGCCATCAGTGAGGGTTTCGGCGGGAGGTCCGGGGAGCTGTTTTTT
clone_size: few; v_call: TRBV6-1; d_call: NA; j_call: TRBJ1-5; cdr3_length: 14; cdr3_aa: CASSEWDSNQPQHF; cdr3_nt: TGTGCCAGCAGTGAATGGGACAGCAATCAGCCCCAGCATTTT